This is a list of T cell receptor beta chains from one sample in a study of somatic mutations in cytotoxic T cells in rheumatoid arthritis. Method: immunoSEQ multiplex PCR; TCRdb's copy keeps in-frame clones and lacks some. The sample lists 8,500 to 13,000 clones; around 80% were seen once. The sequencing sample was made of CD8+ T cells sorted from blood. These receptors originate from an adult with rheumatoid arthritis. Each CDR3 is given with its conserved first and last residue. D genes are given only for firm matches. The size entry is marked missing in some rows and otherwise reads once, few, many or a size class.

J gene,D gene,V gene,clone size,CDR3 DNA,CDR3 protein
TRBJ2-7,.,TRBV10-1,few,TGCGCCAGCAGTGAAAACAGGGAAACCCCCGAGCAGTACTTC,CASSENRETPEQYF
TRBJ2-3,.,TRBV21-1,.,TGTGCCAGCAGAACCAAGGGGGACCCAATCACAGATACGCAGTATTTT,CASRTKGDPITDTQYF
TRBJ1-2,.,TRBV2,.,TGTGCCAGCAAGCCTCGAGGACAGCTGTATGGCTACACCTTC,CASKPRGQLYGYTF
TRBJ1-1,.,TRBV4-3,.,TGCGCCAGCAGCCAAGTCGGGGGGCCAATGCACACTGAAGCTTTCTTT,CASSQVGGPMHTEAFF
TRBJ2-2,.,TRBV5-1,.,TGCGCCAGCAGCTCCTGGGAATCGAACACCGGGGAGCTGTTTTTT,CASSSWESNTGELFF
TRBJ2-5,.,TRBV28,.,TGTGCCAGCAGTTTGACTTCGGGGGCAAGGGAGACCCAGTACTTC,CASSLTSGARETQYF
TRBJ1-1,.,TRBV5-1,.,TGCGCCAGCAGCTCCCGTCCCGGTCGGACTGAAGCTTTCTTT,CASSSRPGRTEAFF
TRBJ2-1,.,TRBV5-4,.,TGTGCCAGCAGCGCCTGGGCGGGACTCTACAATGAGCAGTTCTTC,CASSAWAGLYNEQFF
TRBJ2-7,TRBD1,TRBV28,once,TGTGCCAGCAGTTTATTCGAAGTAAGGGGACAGGGAGACCACGAGCAGTACTTC,CASSLFEVRGQGDHEQYF
TRBJ2-3,TRBD2,TRBV7-8,.,TGTGCCAGCAGCCCAGGGACTAGCGGAGGCACAGATACGCAGTATTTT,CASSPGTSGGTDTQYF
TRBJ2-1,.,TRBV7-9,.,TGTGCCAGCAGCTTTGGACGGAGCTCCTACAATGAGCAGTTCTTC,CASSFGRSSYNEQFF
TRBJ1-3,.,TRBV9,.,TGTGCCAGCAGCGTAGGGGACTCTGGAAACACCATATATTTT,CASSVGDSGNTIYF
TRBJ2-7,TRBD1,TRBV6-5,.,TGTGCCAGCAGTCCAGGGGGACACGAGCAGTACTTC,CASSPGGHEQYF
TRBJ2-2,.,TRBV19,.,TGTGCCAGTAGTCCGACAAGCCTTACTGGGGCCGGGGAGCTGTTTTTT,CASSPTSLTGAGELFF
TRBJ2-3,TRBD1,TRBV7-2,.,TGTGCCAGCAGCCCCGGGACAGTGGACACAGATACGCAGTATTTT,CASSPGTVDTDTQYF
TRBJ2-1,.,TRBV7-9,.,TGTGCCAGCAGCTTAGCTGCCAGTGGCTGGGACAATGAGCAGTTCTTC,CASSLAASGWDNEQFF
TRBJ1-3,.,TRBV25-1,.,TGTGCCACCTCAGGTGGGGGAAACACCATATATTTT,CATSGGGNTIYF
TRBJ2-1,TRBD2,TRBV7-2,.,TGTGCCAGCAGCTTAAGAGCGGGGATCCAATACAATGAGCAGTTCTTC,CASSLRAGIQYNEQFF
TRBJ1-3,.,TRBV30,once,TGTGCCTGCCGGACCCTCGGCTGGGACACCATATATTTT,CACRTLGWDTIYF
TRBJ1-1,TRBD1,TRBV5-4,.,TGTGCCAGCAGCCCGGTCGGGACAGGGGCAGGGGCTGAAGCTTTCTTT,CASSPVGTGAGAEAFF
TRBJ2-3,.,TRBV19,.,TGTGCCAGTAGTATAGCCGTCAGCACAGATACGCAGTATTTT,CASSIAVSTDTQYF
TRBJ2-3,.,TRBV7-9,.,TGTGCCAGCAGCCCAGGCTGGGGATCAGATACGCAGTATTTT,CASSPGWGSDTQYF
TRBJ1-5,.,TRBV27,.,TGTGCCAGCAGGCAGACGGGGGGCGAACAGCCCCAGCATTTT,CASRQTGGEQPQHF
TRBJ2-7,TRBD1,TRBV4-3,.,TGCGCCAGCAGCCAAGATTATACTCGGGACAGGGGATATTTCCAGTACTTC,CASSQDYTRDRGYFQYF
TRBJ2-7,.,TRBV27,.,TGTGCCAGCAGTTCCGGCTACGAGCAGTACTTC,CASSSGYEQYF
TRBJ1-2,.,TRBV4-3,.,TGCGCCAGCAGCGGACAGCTCAACTATGGCTACACCTTC,CASSGQLNYGYTF
TRBJ2-1,TRBD2,TRBV14,few,TGTGCCAGCAGCCCGACTAGCGGAATTTACAATGAGCAGTTCTTC,CASSPTSGIYNEQFF
TRBJ2-7,.,TRBV5-6,.,TGTGCCAGCAGCTTGGGGGGGACGGGGAATTACGAGCAGTACTTC,CASSLGGTGNYEQYF
TRBJ2-5,.,TRBV7-2,.,TGTGCCAGCAGCTTTGGGACAATTAACGGAGAGACCCAGTACTTC,CASSFGTINGETQYF
TRBJ2-3,TRBD2,TRBV7-6,once,TGTGCCAGCAGCTTGGCTAGCGGAGTAGATACGCAGTATTTT,CASSLASGVDTQYF
TRBJ1-6,.,TRBV7-3,.,TGTGCCAGCAGCTTAGGACTGGCCGATTCACCCCTCCACTTT,CASSLGLADSPLHF
TRBJ2-7,.,TRBV29-1,.,TGCAGCGTTCTAGGGACCGCTTCCTACGAGCAGTACTTC,CSVLGTASYEQYF
TRBJ2-1,.,TRBV27,.,TGTGCCAGCAGTTTGGGACGGGGATTCTACAATGAGCAGTTCTTC,CASSLGRGFYNEQFF
TRBJ2-1,.,TRBV6-5,once,TGTGCCAGCAGTTACTCGTTCCTTCTCCGGGCTAATGAGCAGTTCTTC,CASSYSFLLRANEQFF
TRBJ2-1,TRBD2,TRBV27,.,TGTGCCAGCAGTTTTGGGACTAGCGGATACAATGAGCAGTTCTTC,CASSFGTSGYNEQFF
TRBJ1-4,TRBD1,TRBV7-9,.,TGTGCCAGCAGCCCCGGGGGACAGGGTGCAACTAATGAAAAACTGTTTTTT,CASSPGGQGATNEKLFF
TRBJ2-2,.,TRBV29-1,few,TGCAGCGTTGAGGACTACACCGGGGAGCTGTTTTTT,CSVEDYTGELFF
TRBJ1-6,.,TRBV7-2,few,TGTGCCAGCAGCTTAGGACGGCACTATAATTCACCCCTCCACTTT,CASSLGRHYNSPLHF
TRBJ2-7,TRBD1,TRBV7-3,.,TGTGCCAGCAGCTGCCTGGACAGGAGTTCCTACGAGCAGTACTTC,CASSCLDRSSYEQYF
TRBJ2-1,.,TRBV27,.,TGTGCCAGCAGTTTATCTCGGAACAATGAGCAGTTCTTC,CASSLSRNNEQFF
TRBJ2-1,.,TRBV27,.,TGTGCCAGCAGTTTACGTCGGCTGACCTCCTACAATGAGCAGTTCTTC,CASSLRRLTSYNEQFF
TRBJ1-2,TRBD1,TRBV5-8,.,TGTGCCAGCAGCTTGACCGGGACAGGGGATAACACCTTC,CASSLTGTGDNTF
TRBJ1-1,TRBD1,TRBV2,.,TGTGCCAGCAGTGGACCTTGGACAGGGAACACTGAAGCTTTCTTT,CASSGPWTGNTEAFF